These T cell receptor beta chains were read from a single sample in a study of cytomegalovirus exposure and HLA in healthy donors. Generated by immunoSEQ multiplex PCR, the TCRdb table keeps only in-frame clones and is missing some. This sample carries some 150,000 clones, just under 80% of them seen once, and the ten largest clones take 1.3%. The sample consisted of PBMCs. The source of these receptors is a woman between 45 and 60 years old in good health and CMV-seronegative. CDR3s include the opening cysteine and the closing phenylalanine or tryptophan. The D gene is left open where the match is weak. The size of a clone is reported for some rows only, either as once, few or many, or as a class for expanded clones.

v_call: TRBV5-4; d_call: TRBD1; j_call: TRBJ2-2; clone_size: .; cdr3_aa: CASSPQGADTGELFF; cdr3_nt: TGTGCCAGCAGCCCACAGGGGGCAGACACCGGGGAGCTGTTTTTT
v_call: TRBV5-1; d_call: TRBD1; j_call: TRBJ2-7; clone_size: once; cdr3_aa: CASSLQGSLSYEQYF; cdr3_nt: TGCGCCAGCAGCTTACAGGGGTCACTTTCCTACGAGCAGTACTTC
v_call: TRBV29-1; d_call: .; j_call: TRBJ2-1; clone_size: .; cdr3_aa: CSVGGTGTDPEQFF; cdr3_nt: TGCAGCGTTGGCGGGACCGGGACAGACCCCGAGCAGTTCTTC
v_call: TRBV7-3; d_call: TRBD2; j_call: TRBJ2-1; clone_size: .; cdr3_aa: CASSPPTAGEQFF; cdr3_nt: TGTGCCAGCAGCCCCCCCACAGCGGGAGAGCAGTTCTTC
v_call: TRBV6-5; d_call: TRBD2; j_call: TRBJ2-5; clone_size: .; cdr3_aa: CASSLSGGAGTQYF; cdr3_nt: TGTGCCAGCAGTCTGTCGGGGGGGGCTGGGACCCAGTACTTC
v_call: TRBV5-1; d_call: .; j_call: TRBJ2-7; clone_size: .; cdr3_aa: CASSLGQPESYEQYF; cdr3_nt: TGCGCCAGCAGCTTGGGACAACCCGAATCCTACGAGCAGTACTTC
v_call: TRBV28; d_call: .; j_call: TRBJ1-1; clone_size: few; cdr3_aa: CASSVYTEAFF; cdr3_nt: TGTGCCAGCAGTGTTTATACTGAAGCTTTCTTT
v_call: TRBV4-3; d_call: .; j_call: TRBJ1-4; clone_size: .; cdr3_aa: CASSVGAGTNEKLFF; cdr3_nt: TGCGCCAGCAGCGTAGGAGCAGGGACTAATGAAAAACTGTTTTTT
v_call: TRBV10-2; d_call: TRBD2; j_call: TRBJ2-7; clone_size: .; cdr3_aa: CASRAVLGSGGLSYEQYF; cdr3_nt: TGCGCCAGCAGAGCCGTTCTCGGTAGCGGGGGTCTCTCCTACGAGCAGTACTTC
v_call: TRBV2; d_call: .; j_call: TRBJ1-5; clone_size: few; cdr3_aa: CASKGDSNQPQHF; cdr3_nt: TGTGCCAGCAAAGGGGATAGCAATCAGCCCCAGCATTTT
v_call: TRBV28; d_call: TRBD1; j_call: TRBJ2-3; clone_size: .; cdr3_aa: CASSSRDRGTDTQYF; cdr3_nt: TGTGCCAGCAGCTCCCGGGACAGGGGCACAGATACGCAGTATTTT
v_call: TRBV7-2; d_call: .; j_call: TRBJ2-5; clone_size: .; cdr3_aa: CASSPDGLNQETQYF; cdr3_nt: TGTGCCAGCAGCCCAGACGGACTTAACCAAGAGACCCAGTACTTC
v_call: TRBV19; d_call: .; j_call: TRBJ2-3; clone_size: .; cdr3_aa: CASSRMAWGSYTDTQYF; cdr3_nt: TGTGCCAGTAGCCGTATGGCGTGGGGCAGCTACACAGATACGCAGTATTTT
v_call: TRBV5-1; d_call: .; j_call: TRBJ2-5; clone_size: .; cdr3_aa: CASSYSGDQETQYF; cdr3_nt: TGCGCCAGCAGCTATTCCGGGGACCAAGAGACCCAGTACTTC